Sequencing of this T cell receptor (beta chain) was carried out in a study of identical twins (dated by TCRdb to the mid-2010s). In terms of the full investigation: To test whether fetal clonotypes persist, this study deep-sequenced TCR alpha and beta repertoires from monozygotic twins, from unrelated adults of various ages, and from cord blood. Replicate twin experiments were performed at different times using different library preparation protocols to rule out contamination. Points the paper makes about the study in general: Abundant cord blood beta clonotypes carried fewer insertions; young adult naive repertoires showed a weaker similar trend, while memory repertoires showed none. Out-of-frame TCR alpha sequences shared between twins showed an excess of low generation-probability sequences compared with coincidental sharing between unrelated individuals. Out-of-frame TCR alpha sharing in monozygotic twins was systematically underestimated by recombination models, whereas sharing between unrelated individuals was in agreement with the recombination models. Excess twin sharing in beta out-of-frame sequences was weaker because fewer shared sequences lowered the signal-to-noise ratio. Zero-insertion analyses could be partly confounded by invariant T cells such as MAIT and iNKT, although diverse VJ usage argued against such confounding for most clonotypes. Conclusions relied on cross-sectional statistical analysis, since the same donors could not be followed over many years.

The library was built by means of 5' RACE. Data came from an Illumina HiSeq 2000. A universal primer binding site was added through template switching, and the final cDNA carried a unique molecular identifier so that TCR cDNA molecules could be counted accurately. Specific primers in the conserved constant-segment region were used to synthesize first-strand cDNA for TCR alpha and beta chains. To control for contamination, every cDNA library was double barcoded, receiving both a SMART-Mk sample barcode and Illumina barcodes. TruSeq adapter sequences and Illumina sample barcodes were added in two successive PCR steps. Sequencing of the TCR alpha and beta cDNA libraries was done on the Illumina HiSeq platform using custom primers. Processing in the source paper ran as follows. MiGEC was used to process raw reads and extract unique molecular identifiers, and MiXCR was used to find CDR3 positions. Recombination models were inferred per individual with the repgenHMM and IGoR tools using an EM algorithm. Shared clonotypes were analyzed with the tcR package in R, and sharing was normalized by the product of cloneset sizes. To study raw recombination without the effects of thymic and clonal selection, out-of-frame nonproductive sequences were analyzed. TCRdb ran its own pipeline on the public reads, namely fastp trimming at Q25 and MiXCR clone calling, and kept in-frame beta chains. Rows are combined by CDR3 protein, so each entry shows the most common genes and DNA. The V and J calls here are based on TCRdb, not the publication. A total of around 1.7 million distinct CDR3 sequences appear in this sample, about 32% of them only once. The ten top clones hold about 0.27% of the sample.

V and J lose 0 bases and 1 base, and a span of 10 bases separates them. As encoded in the germline V gene, CDR1 is SGHDT while CDR2 is YYEEEE. The CDR3 has 15 amino acids, counting the end cysteine and phenylalanine. This entry keeps only the CDR3 DNA: 45 bases, framed from base 1. Concerning this clonotype: Its antigen target is currently unknown. No per-base quality is available; no much larger clone lies one base away.

Only healthy Caucasian donors were included. The sequencing input was cord blood. This clonotype was obtained from a newborn girl in good health. This sequence uses TRBV5-6 and TRBJ1-2; a confident D gene designation cannot be given. This receptor carries the CDR3 CASSLGRHHNYGYTF. The nucleotides are TGTGCCAGCAGCTTGGGCCGGCACCATAACTATGGCTACACCTTC.